The 20 T cell receptor beta chains below all came from one sample that was sequenced in a study of T cells in Graves' hyperthyroidism and ophthalmopathy. Authors of the study amplified TCR beta CDR3 regions from RNA transcripts. With the HTBI primer set, the TCR CDR3 went through a first round of RT-PCR. From the multiplex PCR reads, TCRdb called clonotypes with MiXCR, one entry per CDR3 protein. The table lists hundreds of thousands of distinct CDR3 sequences, more than 20% of them singletons, with roughly a third in the top ten. The source material was blood. The receptor set was obtained from a man between 25 and 39 years old with Graves' ophthalmopathy.

This chain connects TRBV6-1 to TRBJ2-7, with 11 bases fitting TRBD1. Trimming took 6 bases from V and 4 from J; bases not matched to a gene: 5. CDR3 length: 14 amino acids. The germline CDR1 and CDR2 sequences are MNHNS and SASEGT. Here the CDR3 DNA reads TGTGCCAGCAGATCCGGGACAGGGGGATACGAGCAGTACTTC. Encoded protein: CASRSGTGGYEQYF.

Ten or more counts support this clonotype. The genes are TRBV28 and TRBJ1-1; D gene unclear. The CDR3 runs 13 residues. Germline V CDR1 and CDR2: MDHEN, SYDVKM. The germline V and J ends were trimmed by 3 bases and 1 base, with 6 bases remaining between them. The CDR3 spells CASSFKGNTEAFF. The CDR3 DNA sequence: TGTGCCAGCAGTTTTAAGGGGAACACTGAAGCTTTCTTT.

This clonotype was observed a handful of times. The gene calls are TRBV27 and TRBJ2-2; D unresolved. The CDR3 has 12 residues. Germline lookup yields CDR1 MNHEY and CDR2 SMNVEV (reference sequence). V was clipped by 7 bases and J by 2 bases, with 5 bases between them. In DNA form, the CDR3 reads TGTGCCAGCAAATTTAACACCGGGGAGCTGTTTTTT. Its protein product is CASKFNTGELFF.

The V gene is TRBV6-2 or TRBV6-3, the J gene TRBJ2-7; D gene uncertain. The CDR3 runs to 12 residues. Germline loops: CDR1 MNHEY, CDR2 SVGEGT. Deletions cut 2 bases from V and 3 bases from J, with 5 bases between. The CDR3 region is CASSYGLYEQYF. Written as DNA, the CDR3 is TGTGCCAGCAGTTACGGCCTCTACGAGCAGTACTTC.

This clonotype was seen more than once but under ten times. The genes are TRBV3-1 and TRBJ2-3, with 8 bases aligning to TRBD2. The V segment lost 4 bases and the J segment 3 bases; nucleotides outside the gene matches: 9. The germline V gene has CDR1 LGHDT and CDR2 YNNKEL (reference sequence). There are 16 residues in the CDR3. The CDR3 region is CASSLRAGAGTDTQYF. In DNA form, the CDR3 reads TGTGCCAGCAGCCTGCGAGCGGGAGCAGGAACAGATACGCAGTATTTT.

This clonotype was counted at least ten times. The chain joins TRBV28 to TRBJ2-7; tentative D call: TRBD2 (6 bases). Trimming pared 6 bases from V and 4 bases from J, leaving 19 bases between. The CDR3 consists of 15 residues. Germline CDR1 is MDHEN and CDR2 is SYDVKM. CDR3 protein: CASSFQVLGRYEQYF. The CDR3 coding sequence is TGTGCCAGCAGCTTTCAGGTTTTGGGGAGGTACGAGCAGTACTTC.

This clonotype was counted many times. This rearrangement joins TRBV6-6 to TRBJ1-1, with a tentative D call TRBD1 (6 bases). The germline CDR1 and CDR2 sequences are MNHNY and SVGAGI (reference sequence). V lost 0 bases, J lost 0 bases, and 8 bases lay in between. There are 15 residues in the CDR3. CDR3 in amino acids: CASSYSGGLNTEAFF. CDR3 bases: TGTGCCAGCAGTTACTCAGGGGGATTGAACACTGAAGCTTTCTTT.

The chain employs TRBV7-9 and TRBJ2-7; D may be TRBD1 or TRBD2 (5 bases each). CDR1 is SEHNR, CDR2 FQNEAQ, per germline (reference sequence). The V and J ends lost 5 bases and 4 bases respectively, with 18 bases between them. The CDR3 covers 15 residues. The DNA of the CDR3 is TGTGCCAGCAGCACCGAGGGGAGACCGATTTACGAGCAGTACTTC. As protein: CASSTEGRPIYEQYF.

The chain has TRBV6-2 or TRBV6-3 and TRBJ1-1, with a weak D call TRBD1 (6 bases). The CDR3 contains 14 residues. In germline, CDR1 is MNHEY, CDR2 SVGEGT. Between the trimmed V and J ends, which lost 4 bases and 4 bases, there was a span of 13 bases. The CDR3 sequence: CASSFRDIITEAFF. CDR3 in DNA: TGTGCCAGCAGTTTCCGGGACATTATCACTGAAGCTTTCTTT.

This clonotype was recorded a few times. The rearrangement links TRBV28 to TRBJ1-1, with D possibly TRBD1 on 5 matching bases. The CDR3 runs to 15 residues. Trimming shortened V by 8 bases and J by 1 base, and 17 bases separated the two germline ends. Germline CDR1 MDHEN, CDR2 SYDVKM. CDR3 sequence (DNA): TGTGCCAGCGGGACGACGGTAAGAACGAACACTGAAGCTTTCTTT. Translation: CASGTTVRTNTEAFF.

The V gene is TRBV20-1, the J gene TRBJ2-3; 11 nucleotides line up with TRBD2. V lost 3 bases and J lost 4; bases outside the gene matches: 9. CDR3 size: 16 residues. CDR1 is DFQATT, CDR2 SNEGSKA, per germline (reference sequence). For the CDR3, the DNA is TGCAGTGCTAGTAGGGCTAGCGGGAGGTGGGCAGATACGCAGTATTTT. Protein sequence: CSASRASGRWADTQYF.

This clonotype was counted between two and nine times. The chain recombines TRBV6-1 with TRBJ1-1; D not resolved. Germline V CDR1 and CDR2: MNHNS, SASEGT. With 8 bases removed from V and 7 bases from J, the gap between germline ends came to 14 bases. The CDR3 loop spans 12 amino acids. CDR3 residues: CASATWWGEAFF. The CDR3 bases are TGTGCCAGCGCGACTTGGTGGGGTGAAGCTTTCTTT.

The chain is built from TRBV6-1 and TRBJ2-1; D remains ambiguous. Germline assignment: CDR1 MNHNS and CDR2 SASEGT. V lost 1 base and J 2 bases, leaving 15 bases between the germline ends. The CDR3 extends over 17 amino acids. The CDR3 nucleotides are TGTGCCAGCAGTGAAGTGGTCTGGGGTCGTACCTACAATGAGCAGTTCTTC. This encodes CASSEVVWGRTYNEQFF.

This clonotype has ten or more counts. The V and J genes are TRBV28 and TRBJ2-7, with 7 bases matching TRBD2. Germline lookup yields CDR1 MDHEN and CDR2 SYDVKM. There are 14 residues in the CDR3. The V gene end was trimmed by 6 bases and the J gene end by 0 bases; junction bases not matched to a gene: 5. The chain's CDR3 is CASRAGGSSYEQYF. CDR3 DNA: TGTGCCAGCAGGGCCGGCGGGAGCTCCTACGAGCAGTACTTC. Combining the CDR3 with reference TRBV28 and TRBJ2-7 gives the whole variable domain DVKVTQSSRYLVKRTGEKVFLECVQDMDHENMFWYRQDPGLGLRLIYFSYDVKMKEKGDIPEGYSVSREKKERFSLILESASTNQTSMYLCASRAGGSSYEQYFGPGTRLTVT.

The chain recombines TRBV5-1 with TRBJ1-1; 7 positions agree with TRBD1. With 4 bases clipped from V and 0 bases from J, the junction kept 9 bases outside the gene matches. In germline, CDR1 is SGHRS, CDR2 YFSETQ. CDR3 length: 16 residues. The CDR3 sequence: CASSPTPGTVNTEAFF. The CDR3 coding sequence is TGCGCCAGCAGCCCGACGCCCGGGACAGTGAACACTGAAGCTTTCTTT.

The chain uses TRBV9 and TRBJ1-6; D gene ambiguous. V was cut by 2 bases and J by 6 bases, with 9 bases left in between. The CDR3 runs to 14 residues. Germline CDR1 is SGDLS and CDR2 is YYNGEE. Written as DNA, the CDR3 is TGTGCCAGCAGCGTCATGGAATTTAATTCACCCCTCCACTTT. It yields the protein CASSVMEFNSPLHF.

The sample holds a few counts of this clonotype. The V and J genes are TRBV6-1 and TRBJ2-3; 8 bases are shared with TRBD2. CDR1 MNHNS and CDR2 SASEGT come from the germline V gene. The V segment lost 1 base and the J segment 3 bases; nucleotides outside the gene matches: 9. The CDR3 has 17 amino acids. Here the CDR3 DNA reads TGTGCCAGCAGTGAAGGCCACCTAGCGGGTTGGACAGATACGCAGTATTTT. It encodes CASSEGHLAGWTDTQYF.

This clonotype was seen at least ten times. The chain employs TRBV28 and TRBJ1-5; perhaps TRBD1 as D (6 bases). The CDR3 length is 13 residues. Germline CDR1 MDHEN, CDR2 SYDVKM. The germline V and J ends were trimmed by 5 bases and 4 bases, with 9 bases remaining between them. CDR3 loop: CASSQGWNQPQHF. Here the CDR3 DNA reads TGTGCCAGCAGTCAGGGGTGGAATCAGCCCCAGCATTTT.

This clonotype turned up a few times. The V call is TRBV10-1, the J call TRBJ2-1; D not certain. V gave up 2 bases and J gave up 0 bases, with 11 bases separating them. In germline, CDR1 is WNHNN, CDR2 SYGVQD (reference sequence). The CDR3 totals 16 residues. CDR3 DNA sequence: TGCGCCAGCAGTGAGGGGCAGACCCTCTCCTACAATGAGCAGTTCTTC. This sequence encodes CASSEGQTLSYNEQFF.

The J gene is TRBJ2-1, the V gene TRBV14; D may be TRBD2 (5 bases). This CDR3 has 15 amino acids. V lost 5 bases and J 2 bases, leaving 13 bases between the germline ends. Germline assignment: CDR1 SGHDN and CDR2 FVKESK. The CDR3: CASSLIRGAYNEQFF. DNA of the CDR3: TGTGCCAGCAGCTTAATCCGGGGAGCCTACAATGAGCAGTTCTTC.